Listed here are 15 T cell receptor beta chains from one sample, sequenced in a study of shared clonotypes between healthy human individuals. Assay: immunoSEQ multiplex PCR; the TCRdb copy retains only in-frame clones and omits some. This table has 950,000 to 1,300,000 clones, about 75% appearing once. Sequencing was carried out using memory CD4+ T cells sorted from blood. Indicated subset: CD45RA-negative fraction. The source of these receptors is a man between 18 and 35 years old in good health.

This clone was seen more than once but under ten times. The chain joins TRBV2 to TRBJ2-7, with D unclear. CDR1 and CDR2 (germline): SNHLY, FYNNEI. Trimming removed 7 bases from V and 2 bases from J, with 9 bases in between. This CDR3 contains 12 residues. CDR3 DNA sequence: TGTGCCAGCACGCGCGGACCCTACGAGCAGTACTTC. Translating gives CASTRGPYEQYF. Using reference TRBV2 and TRBJ2-7 for the parts outside the CDR3, the full variable domain is EPEVTQTPSHQVTQMGQEVILRCVPISNHLYFYWYRQILGQKVEFLVSFYNNEISEKSEIFDDQFSVERPDGSNFTLKIRSTKLEDSAMYFCASTRGPYEQYFGPGTRLTVT.

As for this clone: A far more abundant clone sits one base away, making this likely a read error. The V gene is TRBV19, the J gene TRBJ2-1; 12 bases align to TRBD1. This CDR3 is built from 15 residues. CDR1 is LNHDA, CDR2 SQIVND, per germline (reference sequence). With V trimmed by 11 bases and J by 8 bases, 13 bases remained unmatched. CDR3 in amino acids: CAGTDSGQGAHEQFF. The CDR3 DNA reads as TGTGCCGGTACCGACTCGGGACAGGGGGCTCATGAGCAGTTCTTC.

V and J are TRBV5-6 and TRBJ1-5; D may be TRBD1 (6 bases). The ends were cut back, 2 bases at V and 7 bases at J, with 10 bases in the middle. Germline CDR1 SGHDT, CDR2 YYEEEE. The CDR3 is 13 amino acids. As DNA, the CDR3 is TGTGCCAGCAGCTTTGGACAGAGGCAGCCCCAGCATTTT. It codes for CASSFGQRQPQHF. The full variable domain, with the rest looked up from reference TRBV5-6 and TRBJ1-5, is DAGVTQSPTHLIKTRGQQVTLRCSPKSGHDTVSWYQQALGQGPQFIFQYYEEEERQRGNFPDRFSGHQFPNYSSELNVNALLLGDSALYLCASSFGQRQPQHFGDGTRLSIL.

The CDR3 DNA sequence: TGCGCCAGCAGCTTAACAGGGGTCGGGTCTATTTCACCCCTCCACTTT. Translated, it gives CASSLTGVGSISPLHF. J is TRBJ1-6 and V is TRBV5-1; TRBD1 agrees at 7 bases. V shed 2 bases, J shed 9 bases, and the junction held 11 bases outside the gene matches. Germline values: CDR1 SGHRS, CDR2 YFSETQ. The CDR3 contains 16 residues.

The chain joins TRBV5-4 to TRBJ2-3; 8 nucleotides agree with TRBD2. Unmatched junction bases numbered 7, after V lost 4 bases and J lost 0 bases. This CDR3 has 16 residues. Germline-derived CDR1 and CDR2 are SGHNT and YYREEE (reference sequence). The CDR3 spells CASSKVAGTSTDTQYF. The DNA for the CDR3 is TGTGCCAGCAGCAAAGTAGCGGGGACTAGCACAGATACGCAGTATTTT.

This chain uses TRBV11-1 with TRBJ2-1; D is undetermined. The V end was cut by 1 base, the J end by 0 bases, with 10 bases between. The CDR3 is made up of 16 amino acids. Germline-derived CDR1 and CDR2 are SGHAT and FQDESV (reference sequence). The CDR3 spells CASSLVALSSYNEQFF. As DNA, the CDR3 is TGTGCCAGCAGCTTAGTCGCTCTGAGCTCCTACAATGAGCAGTTCTTC.

The genes are TRBV21-1 and TRBJ2-7; the listed D gene, TRBD2, was not tested against the DNA. TRBV21-1 is a pseudogene. CDR3 length equals 18 residues. The CDR3 loop reads CASRTPLAGGPPSYEQYF. The CDR3 bases are TGTGCCAGCAGGACCCCCCTAGCGGGAGGGCCTCCGTCCTACGAGCAGTACTTC.

The genes are TRBV18 and TRBJ2-5, with D hard to call. This CDR3 spans 12 amino acids. Germline values: CDR1 KGHSH, CDR2 LQKENI. Between the trimmed V and J ends, which lost 5 bases and 0 bases, there was a span of 4 bases. CDR3 sequence reads: CASSANQETQYF. CDR3 DNA sequence: TGTGCCAGCTCAGCCAACCAAGAGACCCAGTACTTC.

This clone has only a few counts. The chain has TRBV6-5 and TRBJ2-5; TRBD1 might be the D (6 bases). The CDR3 has 16 residues. V gave up 0 bases and J gave up 9 bases, with 20 bases separating them. CDR1 MNHEY and CDR2 SVGAGI come from the germline V gene. The CDR3 loop is CASSYSAAQGHTAQYF. In DNA form, the CDR3 reads TGTGCCAGCAGTTACTCGGCCGCACAGGGCCATACGGCCCAGTACTTC.

V is TRBV29-1 and J is TRBJ2-2; D not resolved. The CDR3 length is 11 residues. Germline V gene data show CDR1 as SQVTM and CDR2 as ANQGSEA. Trimming shortened V by 7 bases and J by 2 bases, and 5 bases separated the two germline ends. This chain's CDR3 is CSALNTGELFF. In nucleotides, the CDR3 is TGCAGCGCCTTAAACACCGGGGAGCTGTTTTTT.

This clone was seen once. The V gene is TRBV5-4, the J gene TRBJ1-6; 9 positions match TRBD1. The germline gives CDR1 SGHNT, CDR2 YYREEE (reference sequence). CDR3 length equals 12 residues. The ends lost 9 bases at V and 7 bases at J; junction bases unmatched: 2. The CDR3 loop reads CATGTGNSPLHF. As DNA, the CDR3 is TGTGCCACCGGGACAGGGAATTCACCCCTCCACTTT.

This chain links TRBV5-8 with TRBJ2-5; 10 positions agree with TRBD2. The junction had 0 bases not matched to a gene; V was cut back by 0 bases and J by 4 bases. Germline V gene sequence: CDR1 SGHTS, CDR2 YDEGEE. This CDR3 spans 14 amino acids. CDR3 in amino acids: CASSLGLAGETQYF. CDR3 bases: TGTGCCAGCAGCTTGGGACTAGCGGGAGAGACCCAGTACTTC. Full variable domain (outside the CDR3, taken from reference TRBV5-8 and TRBJ2-5): EAGVTQSPTHLIKTRGQQATLRCSPISGHTSVYWYQQALGLGLQFLLWYDEGEERNRGNFPPRFSGRQFPNYSSELNVNALELEDSALYLCASSLGLAGETQYFGPGTRLLVL.

The rearrangement joins TRBV11-2 to TRBJ1-1, with no clear D. Germline V lookup: CDR1 SGHAT, CDR2 FQNNGV. This CDR3 spans 15 amino acids. V lost 1 base to trimming and J lost 7 bases, with 16 bases between them. The CDR3 protein is CASSLVGSGRNEAFF. For the CDR3, the DNA is TGTGCCAGCAGCTTAGTTGGCAGTGGGAGGAATGAAGCTTTCTTT.

This chain joins TRBV6-6 and TRBJ1-1; 7 nucleotides match TRBD1. V was pared by 5 bases and J by 0 bases, with 3 bases of the junction left unmatched. The CDR3 covers 14 residues. Germline values: CDR1 MNHNY, CDR2 SVGAGI (reference sequence). The CDR3 sequence: CASSATGMNTEAFF. CDR3 DNA: TGTGCCAGCAGTGCGACAGGGATGAACACTGAAGCTTTCTTT.

The V call is TRBV7-2, the J call TRBJ1-6; possibly TRBD1 for D (5 bases). Between the trimmed V and J ends, which lost 5 bases and 6 bases, there was a span of 11 bases. The CDR3 covers 14 residues. Germline V gene lookup returns CDR1 SGHTA and CDR2 FQGNSA. Here the CDR3 reads CASSKGTVNSPLHF. In DNA, the CDR3 is TGTGCCAGCAGCAAGGGGACGGTTAATTCACCCCTCCACTTT.